The rows below give T cell receptor beta chains drawn from one sample of a study of T cell clones after liver transplantation. Only in-frame clones appear in the TCRdb table, and some are missing; sequencing was by immunoSEQ multiplex PCR. The sample yields over 55,000 clones, about 73% seen once. The sample in question was CD4+ T cells from blood, obtained at the approximately 15-month timepoint. These receptors all stem from a human patient who received a liver transplant. Some T cells may arise from the graft donor. Each CDR3 is given with its conserved first and last residue. Fields, in order: CDR3 protein, CDR3 DNA, V gene, clone size, D gene, J gene. D genes are given only for firm matches. Clone size is stated in some rows and not others, as once, few, many or a class when expanded.

cdr3_aa: CASSRNSEKLFF
cdr3_nt: TGTGCCAGCAGCCGAAATTCGGAAAAACTGTTTTTT
v_call: TRBV11-2
clone_size: .
d_call: .
j_call: TRBJ1-4

cdr3_aa: CASSFRPGGRPTTDTQYF
cdr3_nt: TGTGCCAGCAGTTTTCGGCCAGGAGGGCGACCTACCACAGATACGCAGTATTTT
v_call: TRBV28
clone_size: .
d_call: .
j_call: TRBJ2-3

cdr3_aa: CASSIPGVGEKLFF
cdr3_nt: TGTGCCAGTAGTATACCAGGGGTAGGTGAAAAACTGTTTTTT
v_call: TRBV19
clone_size: .
d_call: .
j_call: TRBJ1-4

cdr3_aa: CAWSFTGGRQPQHF
cdr3_nt: TGTGCCTGGAGTTTTACAGGGGGTCGGCAGCCCCAGCATTTT
v_call: TRBV30
clone_size: .
d_call: TRBD1
j_call: TRBJ1-5

cdr3_aa: CASSQVDRGNYGYTF
cdr3_nt: TGCGCCAGCAGCCAAGTGGACAGGGGTAACTATGGCTACACCTTC
v_call: TRBV4-3
clone_size: .
d_call: TRBD1
j_call: TRBJ1-2

cdr3_aa: CASSSTGGETQYF
cdr3_nt: TGTGCCAGCAGCTCAACAGGGGGAGAGACCCAGTACTTC
v_call: TRBV5-6
clone_size: .
d_call: TRBD1
j_call: TRBJ2-5

cdr3_aa: CASSPVRSTDTQYF
cdr3_nt: TGTGCCAGCTCACCAGTCAGGAGCACAGATACGCAGTATTTT
v_call: TRBV18
clone_size: .
d_call: .
j_call: TRBJ2-3

cdr3_aa: CASSTLAGGRTGELFF
cdr3_nt: TGTGCCAGTAGTACTCTAGCGGGAGGGCGGACCGGGGAGCTGTTTTTT
v_call: TRBV19
clone_size: few
d_call: TRBD2
j_call: TRBJ2-2

cdr3_aa: CASSFNGIGNINTIYF
cdr3_nt: TGTGCCAGCAGTTTTAATGGTATTGGGAACATAAACACCATATATTTT
v_call: TRBV28
clone_size: .
d_call: .
j_call: TRBJ1-3

cdr3_aa: CAWGLVGSPLHF
cdr3_nt: TGTGCCTGGGGATTGGTAGGTTCACCCCTCCACTTT
v_call: TRBV30
clone_size: .
d_call: .
j_call: TRBJ1-6

cdr3_aa: CASSVEPRGTSYNEQFF
cdr3_nt: TGTGCCAGCAGCGTAGAGCCTCGGGGGACCTCCTACAATGAGCAGTTCTTC
v_call: TRBV9
clone_size: few
d_call: .
j_call: TRBJ2-1

cdr3_aa: CASSEATGTGNQPQHF
cdr3_nt: TGTGCCAGCAGTGAAGCAACAGGGACGGGGAATCAGCCCCAGCATTTT
v_call: TRBV2
clone_size: few
d_call: .
j_call: TRBJ1-5

cdr3_aa: CASSLAGGGWGTDTQYF
cdr3_nt: TGCGCCAGCAGCTTGGCCGGCGGGGGTTGGGGCACAGATACGCAGTATTTT
v_call: TRBV5-1
clone_size: .
d_call: TRBD2
j_call: TRBJ2-3

cdr3_aa: CATKRDGGVDEQYF
cdr3_nt: TGTGCCACCAAAAGGGATGGGGGGGTAGACGAGCAGTACTTC
v_call: TRBV10-3
clone_size: once
d_call: TRBD2
j_call: TRBJ2-7

cdr3_aa: CASSLGWASGGDEQFF
cdr3_nt: TGTGCCAGCAGCTTAGGATGGGCTAGCGGGGGGGATGAGCAGTTCTTC
v_call: TRBV7-8
clone_size: .
d_call: TRBD2
j_call: TRBJ2-1

cdr3_aa: CASSNTGLAGRWAKETQYF
cdr3_nt: TGTGCCAGTAGTAATACGGGACTAGCGGGTCGGTGGGCGAAGGAGACCCAGTACTTC
v_call: TRBV19
clone_size: .
d_call: TRBD2
j_call: TRBJ2-5

cdr3_aa: CASRSTSGSTDTQYF
cdr3_nt: TGTGCAAGTCGTTCAACCTCGGGGAGCACAGATACGCAGTATTTT
v_call: TRBV12-2
clone_size: .
d_call: .
j_call: TRBJ2-3

cdr3_aa: CASSLRTSGFNEQFF
cdr3_nt: TGTGCCAGCAGCCTAAGGACTAGCGGGTTTAATGAGCAGTTCTTC
v_call: TRBV7-8
clone_size: .
d_call: TRBD2
j_call: TRBJ2-1

cdr3_aa: CASITGGFRQPQHF
cdr3_nt: TGTGCCAGCATCACCGGGGGGTTTCGTCAGCCCCAGCATTTT
v_call: TRBV28
clone_size: once
d_call: .
j_call: TRBJ1-5

cdr3_aa: CASSYNRQITGELFF
cdr3_nt: TGTGCCAGCAGTTATAACCGACAGATCACCGGGGAGCTGTTTTTT
v_call: TRBV6-6
clone_size: .
d_call: .
j_call: TRBJ2-2

cdr3_aa: CASSLGEQPGHPPPLHF
cdr3_nt: TGTGCCAGCAGTCTAGGGGAACAACCGGGACATCCTCCACCCCTCCACTTT
v_call: TRBV7-2
clone_size: .
d_call: .
j_call: TRBJ1-6

cdr3_aa: CASALGGTGSEEQYF
cdr3_nt: TGTGCCAGCGCTCTAGGGGGGACAGGGTCTGAAGAGCAGTACTTC
v_call: TRBV28
clone_size: medium-sized
d_call: TRBD1
j_call: TRBJ2-7

cdr3_aa: CASTFQRDTQYF
cdr3_nt: TGTGCCAGCACATTCCAGCGGGATACGCAGTATTTT
v_call: TRBV2
clone_size: .
d_call: .
j_call: TRBJ2-3

cdr3_aa: CASSFERGQGETQYF
cdr3_nt: TGTGCCAGCAGTTTTGAAAGGGGCCAAGGGGAGACCCAGTACTTC
v_call: TRBV27
clone_size: .
d_call: .
j_call: TRBJ2-5

cdr3_aa: CASSRGGTYSGNTIYF
cdr3_nt: TGTGCCAGCAGTCGAGGGGGCACCTACTCTGGAAACACCATATATTTT
v_call: TRBV28
clone_size: .
d_call: TRBD1
j_call: TRBJ1-3

cdr3_aa: CASSPDRINTEAFF
cdr3_nt: TGTGCCAGTAGTCCAGACAGGATAAACACTGAAGCTTTCTTT
v_call: TRBV19
clone_size: .
d_call: .
j_call: TRBJ1-1

cdr3_aa: CARRQGADGYTF
cdr3_nt: TGTGCCAGACGACAGGGGGCGGATGGCTACACCTTC
v_call: TRBV19
clone_size: medium-sized
d_call: TRBD1
j_call: TRBJ1-2

cdr3_aa: CASSFLGGTVEAFF
cdr3_nt: TGTGCCAGCAGCTTTTTAGGGGGGACAGTTGAAGCTTTCTTT
v_call: TRBV7-2
clone_size: .
d_call: TRBD1
j_call: TRBJ1-1